This TCR beta chain originates from a study of T cell repertoires in aging, cancer and after chemotherapy. General observations from the study: These repertoire data do not allow conclusions about immunological memory after chemotherapy.

Within the sample, this clonotype is medium-sized. The antigen is unknown. TCR beta rearrangements were amplified from peripheral blood genomic DNA. Multiplex touch-down PCR with TRB-A/B primers amplified rearranged V-D-J TRB sequences. TCRdb independently ran MiXCR on the multiplex PCR reads; one entry per CDR3 protein. The sample has about 1,200 distinct CDR3 sequences, around a quarter seen once. Per germline, CDR1 LNHDA and CDR2 SQIVND (reference sequence). The CDR3 runs to 13 residues. The sequenced sample consisted of blood. The receptor was isolated from a human donor with a solid tumor. The genes are TRBV19 and TRBJ2-7; tentatively, D is TRBD1 or TRBD2 (6 bases each). CDR3 nucleotides: TGTGCTCTTAGAAGGGGGGAGGCCTACGAGCAGTACTTC. Its translation: CALRRGEAYEQYF.